The clone carrying this T cell receptor (beta chain) has only a few counts. Its specificity is not known. Using its own MiXCR run on the 5' RACE reads, TCRdb lists one record per CDR3 protein. In the table there are some 150,000 distinct CDR3 sequences, over 7% of which are singletons. This entry belongs to a study of T cells after yellow fever vaccination. Study-wide results and limits: On re-exposure, the response was weaker but peaked faster, at day 5 versus 15. Most clones from primary vaccination were detected again post-booster (about 96% CD4, roughly 90% CD8).

V was pared by 4 bases and J by 2 bases, with 26 bases between. This CDR3 has 19 amino acids. Germline V gene lookup returns CDR1 KGHSH and CDR2 LQKENI. The sequences come from CD8+ T cells sorted from PBMCs, collected 45 days after the yellow fever booster vaccination. The chain joins TRBV18 to TRBJ2-5, with D tentatively TRBD1 or TRBD2 (5 bases each). This clonotype originated in a young man who received the YFV17D yellow fever vaccine. For the CDR3, the DNA is TGTGCCAGCTCACGAGGGGCCCAAATCTATACTCCTCTACAAGAGACCCAGTACTTC. Translation: CASSRGAQIYTPLQETQYF.